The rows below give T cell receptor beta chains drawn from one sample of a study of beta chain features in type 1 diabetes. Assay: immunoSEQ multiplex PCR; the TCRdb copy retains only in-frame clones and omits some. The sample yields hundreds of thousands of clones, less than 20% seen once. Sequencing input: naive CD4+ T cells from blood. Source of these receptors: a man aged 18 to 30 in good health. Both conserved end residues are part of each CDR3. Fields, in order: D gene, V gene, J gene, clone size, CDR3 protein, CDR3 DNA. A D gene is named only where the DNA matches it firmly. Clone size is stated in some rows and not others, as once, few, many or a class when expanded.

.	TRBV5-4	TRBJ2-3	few	CASSLVVRSTDTQYF	TGTGCCAGCAGCTTGGTCGTGCGGAGCACAGATACGCAGTATTTT
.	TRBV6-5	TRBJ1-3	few	CASSSGGSGNTIYF	TGTGCCAGCAGTTCGGGGGGTTCAGGAAACACCATATATTTT
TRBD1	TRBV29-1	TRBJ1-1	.	CSVGTGGRSTEAFF	TGCAGCGTGGGGACAGGGGGCAGGAGCACTGAAGCTTTCTTT
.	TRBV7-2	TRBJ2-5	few	CASSFQGWYQETQYF	TGTGCCAGCAGCTTCCAGGGCTGGTACCAAGAGACCCAGTACTTC
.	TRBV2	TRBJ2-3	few	CASSEVGQSADTQYF	TGTGCCAGCAGTGAGGTTGGGCAGTCGGCAGATACGCAGTATTTT
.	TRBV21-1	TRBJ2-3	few	CASPPHSQCLSTDTQYF	TGTGCCAGCCCCCCTCACAGCCAATGCCTTAGCACAGATACGCAGTATTTT
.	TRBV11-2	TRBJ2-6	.	CASSLTLSSGANVLTF	TGTGCCAGCAGCCTCACACTTAGCTCTGGGGCCAACGTCCTGACTTTC
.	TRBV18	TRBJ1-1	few	CASSTSNFLASAEAFF	TGTGCCAGCTCAACTTCCAACTTTTTGGCTTCCGCTGAAGCTTTCTTT
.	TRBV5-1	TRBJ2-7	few	CASSFSDGSEQYF	TGCGCCAGCAGCTTTAGTGACGGAAGCGAGCAGTACTTC
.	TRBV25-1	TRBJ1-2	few	CASSAGMGGYTF	TGTGCCAGCAGTGCTGGGATGGGTGGCTACACCTTC
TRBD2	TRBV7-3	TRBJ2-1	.	CASSATGLAGLGEQFF	TGTGCCAGCAGCGCGACGGGACTAGCGGGACTGGGTGAGCAGTTCTTC
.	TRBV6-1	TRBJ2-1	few	CASSDVVWAGQPNEQFF	TGTGCCAGCAGTGATGTCGTGTGGGCAGGGCAACCGAATGAGCAGTTCTTC
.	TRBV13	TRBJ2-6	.	CASTTAGANVLTF	TGTGCCAGCACGACGGCTGGGGCCAACGTCCTGACTTTC
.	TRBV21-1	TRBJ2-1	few	CASSKGVTSGSTHDEQFF	TGTGCCAGCAGCAAAGGAGTGACTAGCGGGAGTACCCACGATGAGCAGTTCTTC
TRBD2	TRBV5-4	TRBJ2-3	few	CATSGSIKDTQYF	TGTGCCACTAGCGGGAGTATTAAAGATACGCAGTATTTT
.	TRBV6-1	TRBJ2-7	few	CARKKLRGFYEQYF	TGTGCCAGAAAAAAGCTTCGGGGATTCTACGAGCAGTACTTC
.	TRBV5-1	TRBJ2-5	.	CASSFGLPRETQYF	TGCGCCAGCAGCTTTGGACTACCACGAGAGACCCAGTACTTC
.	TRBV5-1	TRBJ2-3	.	CASSWLDTQYF	TGCGCCAGCAGCTGGCTAGATACGCAGTATTTT
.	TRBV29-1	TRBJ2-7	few	CSVGRTSSYEQYF	TGCAGCGTTGGACGGACGAGCTCCTACGAGCAGTACTTC
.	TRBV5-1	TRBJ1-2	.	CASSITAANYGYTF	TGCGCCAGCAGTATAACAGCCGCTAACTATGGCTACACCTTC
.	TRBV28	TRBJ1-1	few	CASSRLGLGGDEAFF	TGTGCCAGCAGTCGTCTCGGCCTGGGAGGAGACGAAGCTTTCTTT
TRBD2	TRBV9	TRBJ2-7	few	CASSVGLAGYEQYF	TGTGCCAGCAGCGTTGGACTAGCGGGGTACGAGCAGTACTTC
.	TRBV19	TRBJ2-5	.	CASSSRQGKGETQYF	TGTGCCAGTAGTAGCCGGCAGGGTAAGGGGGAGACCCAGTACTTC
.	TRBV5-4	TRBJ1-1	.	CASSLRVNTEAFF	TGTGCCAGCAGCTTGAGGGTGAACACTGAAGCTTTCTTT
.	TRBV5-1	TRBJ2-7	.	CASSLPSSYEQYF	TGCGCCAGCAGCTTGCCGAGCTCCTACGAGCAGTACTTC
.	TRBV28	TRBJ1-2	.	CASIGDPKGYGYTF	TGTGCCAGCATAGGGGACCCGAAGGGGTATGGCTACACCTTC
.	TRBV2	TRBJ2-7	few	CATRTDSYEQYF	TGTGCCACCAGGACAGACTCCTACGAGCAGTACTTC
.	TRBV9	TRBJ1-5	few	CASSVGVSSNQPQHF	TGTGCCAGCAGCGTAGGCGTTTCTAGCAATCAGCCCCAGCATTTT
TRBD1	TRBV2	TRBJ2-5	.	CASSKTGVETQYF	TGTGCCAGCAGCAAGACAGGGGTAGAGACCCAGTACTTC